This T cell receptor (beta chain) was profiled in a study of CD8 T cells in ankylosing spondylitis (TCRdb year 2017). In the study overall: To find TCR variants linked to disease, the study profiled T cell receptor beta repertoires in ankylosing spondylitis patients and healthy donors. The whole study cohort included under 140 healthy donors and 25 ankylosing spondylitis patients. Peripheral blood was sampled, and synovial fluid was also collected from ankylosing spondylitis patients. Results and caveats for the whole study, not just this receptor: Significant enrichment of the disease-linked clones was reported in matched synovial fluid samples from ankylosing spondylitis patients. A TCR beta motif of about 8 highly homologous amino acid variants appeared characteristic of blood from ankylosing spondylitis patients. Some motif variants had previously been reported in the synovial fluid and blood of reactive arthritis patients, which suggests shared mechanisms of disease initiation. The disease-linked clones showed a CD8+ phenotype and occurred at relatively low frequencies in peripheral blood.

The CDR3 sequence holds 15 residues, the cysteine and phenylalanine included. Only the CDR3 portion is preserved as DNA: 45 bases, with reading frame beginning at the first base. The germline V gene provides CDR1 MNHEY and CDR2 SVGAGI. V ends up 0 bases short and J 6 bases short, with an unmatched junction base count of 4. With regard to this clonotype: Its antigen is currently not known. The sample holds no much larger clone one base away, and base qualities are not on file.

Sequencing took place on an Illumina HiSeq 2500. Quantitative 5'-RACE with molecular barcodes was used to prepare TCR beta libraries. The source study handled its data this way. Disease-linked TCR variants were identified with a new computational method built on a probabilistic model of VDJ rearrangement. The raw public reads went through TCRdb reprocessing: fastp at Q25, MiXCR clone calling, in-frame beta chains kept. Entries that share a CDR3 protein sequence are merged under the most common genes and DNA. In this record, the V and J calls reflect TCRdb's handling and not the investigators' own analysis. The sample contains a few hundred thousand distinct CDR3 sequences, about a sixth of them found a single time. Clones ranked in the top ten supply 1% of the sample.

Rearrangement joined TRBV6-5 to TRBJ1-2; 10 central nucleotides agree with TRBD1. Sequencing was carried out using blood, either unsorted or a sorted T cell fraction (not recorded which). The TCR was taken from a male donor with ankylosing spondylitis. The DNA is TGTGCCAGCAGTTACTCCCCAGGGACAGGGGATGGCTACACCTTC. It translates to CASSYSPGTGDGYTF.